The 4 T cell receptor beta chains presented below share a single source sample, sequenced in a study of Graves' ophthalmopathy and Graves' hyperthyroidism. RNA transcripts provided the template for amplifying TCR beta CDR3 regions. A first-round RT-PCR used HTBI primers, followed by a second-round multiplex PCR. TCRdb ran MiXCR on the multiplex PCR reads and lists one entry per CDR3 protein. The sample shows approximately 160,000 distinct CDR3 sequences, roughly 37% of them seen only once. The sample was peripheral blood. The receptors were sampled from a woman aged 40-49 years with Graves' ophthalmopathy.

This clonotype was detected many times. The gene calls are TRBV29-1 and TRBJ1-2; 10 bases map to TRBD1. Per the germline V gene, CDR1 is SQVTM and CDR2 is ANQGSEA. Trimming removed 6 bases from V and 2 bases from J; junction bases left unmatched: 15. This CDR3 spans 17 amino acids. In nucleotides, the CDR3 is TGCAGCGTCAAACCGACCCGACAGGGGGCATTAAACTATGGCTACACCTTC. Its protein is CSVKPTRQGALNYGYTF.

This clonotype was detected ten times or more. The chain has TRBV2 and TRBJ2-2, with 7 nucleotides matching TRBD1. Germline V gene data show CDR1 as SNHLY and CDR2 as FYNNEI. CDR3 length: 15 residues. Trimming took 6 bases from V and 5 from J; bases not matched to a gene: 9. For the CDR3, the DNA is TGTGCCAGCAGGGAAACGGGACAGCCGACCGGGGAGCTGTTTTTT. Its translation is CASRETGQPTGELFF.

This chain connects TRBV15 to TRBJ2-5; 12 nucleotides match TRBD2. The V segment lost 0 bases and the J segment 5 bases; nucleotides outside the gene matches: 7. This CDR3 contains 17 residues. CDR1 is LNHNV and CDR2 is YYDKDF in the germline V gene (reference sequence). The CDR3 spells CATSRDASGRAGETQYF. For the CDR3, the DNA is TGTGCCACCAGCAGAGACGCTAGCGGGAGGGCCGGTGAGACCCAGTACTTC.

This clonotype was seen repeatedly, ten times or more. CDR3 nucleotide sequence: TGTGCCAGCAGCTTGTATGGACAGGGGGACTCTGAAGCTTTCTTT. This gives the protein CASSLYGQGDSEAFF. This chain links TRBV5-8 with TRBJ1-1, with 10 positions matching TRBD1. The CDR3 covers 15 residues. Germline V gene lookup returns CDR1 SGHTS and CDR2 YDEGEE. The V gene end was trimmed by 1 base and the J gene end by 6 bases; junction bases not matched to a gene: 6.